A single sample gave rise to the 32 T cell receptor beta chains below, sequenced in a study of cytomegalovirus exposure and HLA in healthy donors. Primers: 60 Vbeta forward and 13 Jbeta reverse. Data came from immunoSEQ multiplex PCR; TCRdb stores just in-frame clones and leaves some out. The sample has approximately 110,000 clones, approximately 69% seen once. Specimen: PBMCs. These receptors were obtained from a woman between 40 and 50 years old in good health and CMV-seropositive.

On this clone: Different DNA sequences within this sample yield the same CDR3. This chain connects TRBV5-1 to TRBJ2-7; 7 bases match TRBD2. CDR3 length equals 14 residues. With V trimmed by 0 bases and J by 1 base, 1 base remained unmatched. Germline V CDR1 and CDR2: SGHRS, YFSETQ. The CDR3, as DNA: TGCGCCAGCAGCTTGGCTAGCGGTTCCTACGAGCAGTACTTC. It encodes CASSLASGSYEQYF.

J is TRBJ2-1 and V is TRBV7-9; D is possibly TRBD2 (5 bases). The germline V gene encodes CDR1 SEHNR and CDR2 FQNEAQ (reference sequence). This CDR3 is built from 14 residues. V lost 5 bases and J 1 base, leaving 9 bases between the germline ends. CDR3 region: CASSPPGSYNEQFF. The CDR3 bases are TGTGCCAGCAGCCCCCCGGGATCCTACAATGAGCAGTTCTTC.

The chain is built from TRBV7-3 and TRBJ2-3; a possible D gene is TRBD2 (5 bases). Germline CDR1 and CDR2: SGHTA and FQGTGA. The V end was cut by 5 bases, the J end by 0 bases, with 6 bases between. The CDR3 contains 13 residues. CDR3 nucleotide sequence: TGTGCCAGCAGCCAGCGGAGCACAGATACGCAGTATTTT. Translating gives CASSQRSTDTQYF.

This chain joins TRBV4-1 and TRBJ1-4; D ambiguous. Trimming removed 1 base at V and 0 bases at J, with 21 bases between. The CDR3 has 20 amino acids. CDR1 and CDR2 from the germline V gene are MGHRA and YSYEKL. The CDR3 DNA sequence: TGCGCCAGCAGCCAAGGACTAATCGGGCCGTATCCTGCAACTAATGAAAAACTGTTTTTT. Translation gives CASSQGLIGPYPATNEKLFF.

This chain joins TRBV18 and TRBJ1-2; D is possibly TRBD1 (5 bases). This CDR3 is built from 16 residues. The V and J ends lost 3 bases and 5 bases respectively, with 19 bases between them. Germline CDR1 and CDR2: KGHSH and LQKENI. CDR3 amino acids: CASSPPTQDGGYGYTF. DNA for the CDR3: TGTGCCAGCTCACCCCCCACCCAAGACGGGGGATATGGCTACACCTTC. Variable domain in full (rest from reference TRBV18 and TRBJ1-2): NAGVMQNPRHLVRRRGQEARLRCSPMKGHSHVYWYRQLPEEGLKFMVYLQKENIIDESGMPKERFSAEFPKEGPSILRIQQVVRGDSAAYFCASSPPTQDGGYGYTFGSGTRLTVV.

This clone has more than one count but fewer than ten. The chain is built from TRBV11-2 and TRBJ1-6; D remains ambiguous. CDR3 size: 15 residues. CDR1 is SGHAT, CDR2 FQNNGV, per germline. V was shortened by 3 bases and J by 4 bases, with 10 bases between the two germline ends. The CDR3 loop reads CASSFGDRYNSPLHF. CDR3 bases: TGTGCCAGCAGCTTCGGAGACCGGTATAATTCACCCCTCCACTTT.

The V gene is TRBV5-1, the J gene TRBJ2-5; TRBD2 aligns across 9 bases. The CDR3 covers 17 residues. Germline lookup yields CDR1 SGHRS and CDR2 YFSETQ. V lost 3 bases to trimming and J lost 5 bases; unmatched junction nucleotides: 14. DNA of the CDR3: TGCGCCAGCAGCTCGGGAGTAGCGGGAGCATGGGCGGAGACCCAGTACTTC. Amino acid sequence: CASSSGVAGAWAETQYF. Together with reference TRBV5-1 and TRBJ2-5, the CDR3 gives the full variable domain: KAGVTQTPRYLIKTRGQQVTLSCSPISGHRSVSWYQQTPGQGLQFLFEYFSETQRNKGNFPGRFSGRQFSNSRSEMNVSTLELGDSALYLCASSSGVAGAWAETQYFGPGTRLLVL.

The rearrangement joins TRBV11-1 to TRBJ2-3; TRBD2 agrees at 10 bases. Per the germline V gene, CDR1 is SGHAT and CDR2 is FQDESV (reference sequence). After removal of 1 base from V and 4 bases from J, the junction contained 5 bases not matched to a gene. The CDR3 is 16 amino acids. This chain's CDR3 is CASSLVIAGGADTQYF. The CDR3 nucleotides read TGTGCCAGCAGCTTAGTGATAGCGGGAGGTGCAGATACGCAGTATTTT.

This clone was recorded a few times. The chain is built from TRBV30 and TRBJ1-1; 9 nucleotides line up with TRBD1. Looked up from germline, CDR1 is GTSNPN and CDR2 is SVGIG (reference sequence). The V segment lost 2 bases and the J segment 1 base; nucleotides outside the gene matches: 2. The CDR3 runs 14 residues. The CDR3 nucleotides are TGTGCCTGGAGTTGGGGACAGGGGAACACTGAAGCTTTCTTT. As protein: CAWSWGQGNTEAFF.

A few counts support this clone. In nucleotides, the CDR3 is TGCGCCAGCAGCCCGGACGGGGGGAACTATGGCTACACCTTC. Its translation: CASSPDGGNYGYTF. The chain joins TRBV5-1 to TRBJ1-2, with D perhaps matching TRBD1 (5 bases). V was clipped by 4 bases and J by 2 bases, with 12 bases between them. Germline V lookup: CDR1 SGHRS, CDR2 YFSETQ. The CDR3 is 14 residues long.

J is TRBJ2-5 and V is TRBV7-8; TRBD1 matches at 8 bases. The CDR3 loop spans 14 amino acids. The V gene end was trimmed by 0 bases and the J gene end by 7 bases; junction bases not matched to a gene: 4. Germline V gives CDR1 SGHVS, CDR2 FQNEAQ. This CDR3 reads CASSLAKTGGTQYF. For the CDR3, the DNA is TGTGCCAGCAGCTTAGCCAAAACAGGGGGGACCCAGTACTTC.

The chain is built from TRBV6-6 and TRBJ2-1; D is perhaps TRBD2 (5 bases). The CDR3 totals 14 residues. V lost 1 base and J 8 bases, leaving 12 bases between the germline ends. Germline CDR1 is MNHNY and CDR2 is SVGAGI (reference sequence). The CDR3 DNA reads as TGTGCCAGCAGTTACTTCCGGGGTTTAGATGAGCAGTTCTTC. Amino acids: CASSYFRGLDEQFF.

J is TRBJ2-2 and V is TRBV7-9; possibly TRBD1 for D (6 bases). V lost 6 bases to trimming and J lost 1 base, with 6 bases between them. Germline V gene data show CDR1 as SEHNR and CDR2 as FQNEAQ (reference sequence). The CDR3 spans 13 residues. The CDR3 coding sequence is TGTGCCAGCAGGGGACAGAACACCGGGGAGCTGTTTTTT. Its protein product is CASRGQNTGELFF.

CDR3: CASSISGDGYTF. CDR3 DNA: TGTGCCAGTAGTATATCCGGGGATGGCTACACCTTC. The gene calls are TRBV19 and TRBJ1-2; unclear D gene. Trimming removed 2 bases at V and 6 bases at J, with 7 bases between. Germline CDR1 is LNHDA and CDR2 is SQIVND (reference sequence). The CDR3 runs 12 residues.

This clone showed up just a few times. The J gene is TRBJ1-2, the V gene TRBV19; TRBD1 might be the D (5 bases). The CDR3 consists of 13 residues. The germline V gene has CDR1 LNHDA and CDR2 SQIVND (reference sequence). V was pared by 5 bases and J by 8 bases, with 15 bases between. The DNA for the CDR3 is TGTGCCAGTAGTTCCGAAATTAGGGGCGGCTACACCTTC. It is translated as CASSSEIRGGYTF.

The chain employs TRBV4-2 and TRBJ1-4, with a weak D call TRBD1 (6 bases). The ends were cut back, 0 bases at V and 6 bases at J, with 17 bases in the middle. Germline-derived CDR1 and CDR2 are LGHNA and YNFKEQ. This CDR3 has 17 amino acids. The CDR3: CASSQDMVTGTDEKLFF. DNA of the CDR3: TGTGCCAGCAGCCAAGATATGGTAACAGGGACGGATGAAAAACTGTTTTTT.

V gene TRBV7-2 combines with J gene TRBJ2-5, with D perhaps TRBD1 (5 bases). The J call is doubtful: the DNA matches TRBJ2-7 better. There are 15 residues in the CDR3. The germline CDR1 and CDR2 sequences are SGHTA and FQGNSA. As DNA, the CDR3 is TGTGCCAGCAGCTTTCAGACAGTAAGATCCTACGAGCAGTACTTC. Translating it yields CASSFQTVRSYEQYF.

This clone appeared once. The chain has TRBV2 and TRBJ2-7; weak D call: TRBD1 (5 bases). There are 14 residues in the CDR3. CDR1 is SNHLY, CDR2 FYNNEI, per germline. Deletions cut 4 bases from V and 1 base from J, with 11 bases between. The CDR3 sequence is CASSGNRISYEQYF. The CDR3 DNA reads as TGTGCCAGCAGTGGGAACAGGATTTCCTACGAGCAGTACTTC. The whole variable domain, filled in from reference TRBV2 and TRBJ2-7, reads EPEVTQTPSHQVTQMGQEVILRCVPISNHLYFYWYRQILGQKVEFLVSFYNNEISEKSEIFDDQFSVERPDGSNFTLKIRSTKLEDSAMYFCASSGNRISYEQYFGPGTRLTVT.

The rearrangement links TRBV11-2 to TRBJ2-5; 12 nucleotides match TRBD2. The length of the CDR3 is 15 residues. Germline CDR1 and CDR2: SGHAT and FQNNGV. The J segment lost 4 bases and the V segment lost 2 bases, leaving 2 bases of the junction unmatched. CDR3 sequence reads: CASSLLAGGSETQYF. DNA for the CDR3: TGTGCCAGCAGCTTACTAGCGGGGGGGTCAGAGACCCAGTACTTC.

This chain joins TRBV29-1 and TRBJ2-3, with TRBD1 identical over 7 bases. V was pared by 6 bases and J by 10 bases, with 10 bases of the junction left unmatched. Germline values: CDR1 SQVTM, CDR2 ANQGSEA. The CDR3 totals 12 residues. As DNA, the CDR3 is TGCAGCGTACACGACAGGGTCGATGCGCAGTATTTT. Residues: CSVHDRVDAQYF.

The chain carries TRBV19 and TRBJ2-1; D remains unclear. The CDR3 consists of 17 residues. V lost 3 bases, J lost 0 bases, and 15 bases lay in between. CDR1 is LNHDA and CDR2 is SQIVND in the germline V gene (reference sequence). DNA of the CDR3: TGTGCCAGTAGTATTTGGCCAGGCCAAAGCTCCTACAATGAGCAGTTCTTC. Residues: CASSIWPGQSSYNEQFF.

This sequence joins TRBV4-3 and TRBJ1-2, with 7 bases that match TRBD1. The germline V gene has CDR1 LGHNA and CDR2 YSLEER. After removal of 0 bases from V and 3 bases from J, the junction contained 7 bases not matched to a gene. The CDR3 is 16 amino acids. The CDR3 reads CASSQDPAGGYYGYTF. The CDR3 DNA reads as TGCGCCAGCAGCCAAGACCCGGCAGGGGGGTACTATGGCTACACCTTC.

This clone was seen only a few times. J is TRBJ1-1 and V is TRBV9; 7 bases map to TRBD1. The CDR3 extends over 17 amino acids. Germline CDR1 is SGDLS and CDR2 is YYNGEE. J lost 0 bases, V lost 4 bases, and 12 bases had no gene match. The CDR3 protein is CASSRFVGGALNTEAFF. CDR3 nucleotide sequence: TGTGCCAGCAGCCGGTTTGTAGGGGGCGCACTGAACACTGAAGCTTTCTTT.

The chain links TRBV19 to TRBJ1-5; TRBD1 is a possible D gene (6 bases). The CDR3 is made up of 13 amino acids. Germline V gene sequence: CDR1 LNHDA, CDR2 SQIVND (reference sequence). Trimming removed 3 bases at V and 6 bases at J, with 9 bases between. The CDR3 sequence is CASSIEGGQPQHF. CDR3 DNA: TGTGCCAGTAGTATTGAAGGGGGTCAGCCCCAGCATTTT.

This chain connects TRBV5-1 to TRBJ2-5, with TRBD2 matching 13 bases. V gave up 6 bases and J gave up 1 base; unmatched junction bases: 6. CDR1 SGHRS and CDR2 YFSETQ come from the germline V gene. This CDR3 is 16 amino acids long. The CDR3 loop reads CASTRLAGGGQETQYF. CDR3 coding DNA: TGCGCCAGCACGAGACTAGCGGGAGGAGGCCAAGAGACCCAGTACTTC.

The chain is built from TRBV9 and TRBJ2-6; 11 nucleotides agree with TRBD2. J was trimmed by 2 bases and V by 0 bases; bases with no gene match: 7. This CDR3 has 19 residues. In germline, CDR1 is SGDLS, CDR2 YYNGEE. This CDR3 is CASSVGLRSGGAGANVLTF. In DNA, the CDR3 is TGTGCCAGCAGCGTAGGTCTTCGTAGCGGGGGGGCTGGGGCCAACGTCCTGACTTTC.

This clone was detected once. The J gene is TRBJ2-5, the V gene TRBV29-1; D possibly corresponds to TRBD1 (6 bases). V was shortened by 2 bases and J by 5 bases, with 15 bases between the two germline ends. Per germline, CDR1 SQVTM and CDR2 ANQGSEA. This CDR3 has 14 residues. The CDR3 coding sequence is TGCAGCGTTGAAATGACAGGCCAAGGGGAGACCCAGTACTTC. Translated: CSVEMTGQGETQYF.

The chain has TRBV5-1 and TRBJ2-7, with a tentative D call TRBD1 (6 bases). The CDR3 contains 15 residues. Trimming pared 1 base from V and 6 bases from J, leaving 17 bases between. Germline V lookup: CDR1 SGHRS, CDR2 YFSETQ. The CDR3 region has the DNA TGCGCCAGCAGCTTGAGGCAGGGGACCGCCTCCGAGCAGTACTTC. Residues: CASSLRQGTASEQYF. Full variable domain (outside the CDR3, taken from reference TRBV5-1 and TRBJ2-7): KAGVTQTPRYLIKTRGQQVTLSCSPISGHRSVSWYQQTPGQGLQFLFEYFSETQRNKGNFPGRFSGRQFSNSRSEMNVSTLELGDSALYLCASSLRQGTASEQYFGPGTRLTVT.

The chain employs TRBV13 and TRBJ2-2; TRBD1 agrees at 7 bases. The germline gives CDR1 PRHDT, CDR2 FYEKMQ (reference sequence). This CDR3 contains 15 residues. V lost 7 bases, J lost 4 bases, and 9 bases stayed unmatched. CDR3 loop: CASTLGDRSTGELFF. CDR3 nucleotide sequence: TGTGCCAGCACCCTCGGGGACAGATCCACCGGGGAGCTGTTTTTT. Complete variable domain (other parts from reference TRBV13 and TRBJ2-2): AAGVIQSPRHLIKEKRETATLKCYPIPRHDTVYWYQQGPGQDPQFLISFYEKMQSDKGSIPDRFSAQQFSDYHSELNMSSLELGDSALYFCASTLGDRSTGELFFGEGSRLTVL.

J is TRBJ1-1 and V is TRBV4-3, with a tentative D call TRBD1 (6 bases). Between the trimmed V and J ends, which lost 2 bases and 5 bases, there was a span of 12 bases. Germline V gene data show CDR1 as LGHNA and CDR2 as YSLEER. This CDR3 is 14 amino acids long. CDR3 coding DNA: TGCGCCAGCAGCCAAATTAACAGGGAAACTGAAGCTTTCTTT. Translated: CASSQINRETEAFF.

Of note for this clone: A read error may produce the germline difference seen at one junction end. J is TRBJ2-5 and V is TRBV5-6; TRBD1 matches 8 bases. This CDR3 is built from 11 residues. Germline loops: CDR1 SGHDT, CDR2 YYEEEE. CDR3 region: CASSSNGQGDF. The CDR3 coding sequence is TGTGCCAGCAGCTCCAACGGACAGGGCGACTTC.

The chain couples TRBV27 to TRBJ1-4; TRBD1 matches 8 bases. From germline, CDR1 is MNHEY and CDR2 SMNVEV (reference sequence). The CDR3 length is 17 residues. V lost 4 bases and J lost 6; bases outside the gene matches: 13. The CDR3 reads CASSYLSPGTGDEKLFF. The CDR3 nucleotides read TGTGCCAGCAGTTACCTCAGCCCCGGGACAGGTGATGAAAAACTGTTTTTT.